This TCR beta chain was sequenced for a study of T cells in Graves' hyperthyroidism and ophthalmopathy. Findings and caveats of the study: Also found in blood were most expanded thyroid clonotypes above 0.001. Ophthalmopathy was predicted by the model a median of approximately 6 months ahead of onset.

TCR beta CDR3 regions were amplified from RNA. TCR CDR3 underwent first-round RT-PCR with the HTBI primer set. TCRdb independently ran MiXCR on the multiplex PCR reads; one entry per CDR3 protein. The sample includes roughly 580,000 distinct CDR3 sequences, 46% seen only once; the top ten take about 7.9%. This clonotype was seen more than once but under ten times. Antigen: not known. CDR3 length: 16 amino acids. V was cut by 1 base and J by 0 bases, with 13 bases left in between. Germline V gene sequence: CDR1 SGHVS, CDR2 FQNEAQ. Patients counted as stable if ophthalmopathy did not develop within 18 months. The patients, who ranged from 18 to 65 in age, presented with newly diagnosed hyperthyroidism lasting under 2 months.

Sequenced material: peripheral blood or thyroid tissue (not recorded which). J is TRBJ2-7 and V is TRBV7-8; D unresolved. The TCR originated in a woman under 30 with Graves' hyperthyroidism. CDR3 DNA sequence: TGTGCCAGCAGCTTAGAGGCAGCTCCCTCCTCCTACGAGCAGTACTTC. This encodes CASSLEAAPSSYEQYF. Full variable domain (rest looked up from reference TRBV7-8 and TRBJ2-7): GAGVSQSPRYKVAKRGQDVALRCDPISGHVSLFWYQQALGQGPEFLTYFQNEAQLDKSGLPSDRFFAERPEGSVSTLKIQRTQQEDSAVYLCASSLEAAPSSYEQYFGPGTRLTVT.